Presented here are 29 T cell receptor beta chains from one specimen sequenced in a study of Graves' ophthalmopathy and Graves' hyperthyroidism. RNA transcripts provided the template for amplifying TCR beta CDR3 regions. HTBI-primed first-round RT-PCR preceded second-round multiplex PCR. TCRdb redid the calling of the multiplex PCR reads with MiXCR, one entry per CDR3 protein. The sample holds about 160,000 distinct CDR3 sequences, 39% seen once. Source material: peripheral blood. The receptors here all came from a man aged 30-40 years with Graves' ophthalmopathy.

This clonotype came up many times. V gene TRBV6-2 or TRBV6-3 combines with J gene TRBJ2-7; 9 nucleotides align to TRBD1. This CDR3 is 16 amino acids long. V was clipped by 4 bases and J by 5 bases; unmatched bases: 12. Germline lookup yields CDR1 MNHEY and CDR2 SVGEGT. CDR3 residues: CASSWLPGQGGNEQYF. The CDR3 DNA follows: TGTGCCAGCAGTTGGCTCCCGGGACAGGGTGGAAACGAGCAGTACTTC.

The rearrangement links TRBV2 to TRBJ1-1, with D hard to call. This CDR3 contains 13 residues. Trimming shortened V by 7 bases and J by 5 bases, and 14 bases separated the two germline ends. Germline V lookup: CDR1 SNHLY, CDR2 FYNNEI. The CDR3, as DNA: TGTGCCAGCACCCAGATGGGCAGGACTGAAGCTTTCTTT. Translating gives CASTQMGRTEAFF.

This clonotype was found many times. The chain joins TRBV12-3 or TRBV12-4 to TRBJ2-7; no clear D. The germline V and J ends were trimmed by 3 bases and 0 bases, with 12 bases remaining between them. The CDR3 extends over 15 amino acids. Here the CDR3 DNA reads TGTGCCAGCAGTTTCGGACCCGCCAGCTCCTACGAGCAGTACTTC. It specifies CASSFGPASSYEQYF.

V usage is TRBV28 and J usage is TRBJ2-5, with D unresolved. Germline V gene data show CDR1 as MDHEN and CDR2 as SYDVKM. This CDR3 comprises 15 residues. Between the trimmed V and J ends, which lost 7 bases and 3 bases, there was a span of 18 bases. This chain's CDR3 is CASTSAFVGKETQYF. The CDR3 coding sequence is TGTGCCAGCACCTCCGCCTTCGTCGGAAAAGAGACCCAGTACTTC.

This clonotype was detected many times. In DNA form, the CDR3 reads TGCAGCGTGGGGAGGGGGGGATTGTGGTTTGGCTACACCTTC. Encoded protein: CSVGRGGLWFGYTF. This chain connects TRBV29-1 to TRBJ1-2; tentative D call: TRBD1 (6 bases). The V gene lost 6 bases and the J gene lost 7 bases, with 21 bases spanning the gap. Germline loops: CDR1 SQVTM, CDR2 ANQGSEA. The CDR3 contains 14 residues.

This clonotype occurred many times. The V gene is TRBV12-3 or TRBV12-4, the J gene TRBJ2-5; D is unclear. This CDR3 has 14 residues. Trimming stripped 0 bases from V and 5 bases from J, with 10 bases between. CDR3 amino acids: CASSLAGVLETQYF. The CDR3 DNA reads as TGTGCCAGCAGTTTAGCTGGGGTTCTTGAGACCCAGTACTTC.

This clonotype has a count of ten or more. This CDR3 is CASSYRIPGVGSAFF. Written as DNA, the CDR3 is TGTGCCAGCAGTTACCGAATCCCCGGGGTAGGGTCGGCTTTCTTT. The gene calls are TRBV6-5 and TRBJ1-1; D gene unclear. The CDR3 loop spans 15 amino acids. Germline V lookup: CDR1 MNHEY, CDR2 SVGAGI. Between the trimmed V and J ends, which lost 2 bases and 11 bases, there was a span of 21 bases.

This clonotype was seen repeatedly, ten times or more. J is TRBJ1-5 and V is TRBV28; 9 bases line up with TRBD1. The germline CDR1 and CDR2 sequences are MDHEN and SYDVKM. V lost 6 bases and J lost 4; bases outside the gene matches: 13. The CDR3 totals 17 residues. The CDR3 loop is CASRLGPQGASNQPQHF. CDR3 coding DNA: TGTGCCAGCAGACTAGGGCCACAGGGGGCAAGTAATCAGCCCCAGCATTTT.

Ten or more counts support this clonotype. CDR3 sequence reads: CSARAGLPTYYEQYF. The CDR3 DNA reads as TGCAGTGCTAGAGCGGGACTCCCAACCTACTACGAGCAGTACTTC. This chain connects TRBV20-1 to TRBJ2-7; D is perhaps TRBD2 (6 bases). Germline loops: CDR1 DFQATT, CDR2 SNEGSKA (reference sequence). This CDR3 is 15 amino acids long. The V gene lost 1 base and the J gene lost 3 bases, with 16 bases spanning the gap.

This clonotype was found many times. The V call is TRBV7-8, the J call TRBJ2-7; the match to TRBD2 covers 12 bases. Germline CDR1 reads SGHVS; CDR2 reads FQNEAQ. The CDR3 covers 16 residues. The trim removed 5 bases at V and 5 bases at J, leaving 10 bases unmatched. The CDR3 spells CASSLGLAGRTDEQYF. CDR3 bases: TGTGCCAGCAGCCTAGGACTAGCGGGAAGGACCGACGAGCAGTACTTC.

The chain carries TRBV30 and TRBJ2-7; D not certain. Germline V CDR1 and CDR2: GTSNPN, SVGIG (reference sequence). Trimming removed 0 bases from V and 6 bases from J, with 6 bases in between. The CDR3 length is 11 residues. The CDR3 DNA is TGTGCCTGGAGTGTACGGTTCGAGCAGTACTTC. Protein product: CAWSVRFEQYF. Full variable domain (missing parts from reference TRBV30 and TRBJ2-7): SQTIHQWPATLVQPVGSPLSLECTVEGTSNPNLYWYRQAAGRGLQLLFYSVGIGQISSEVPQNLSASRPQDRQFILSSKKLLLSDSGFYLCAWSVRFEQYFGPGTRLTVT.

This chain joins TRBV12-3 or TRBV12-4 and TRBJ2-7; D may be TRBD1 or TRBD2 (5 bases each). The CDR3 is made up of 14 amino acids. V dropped 2 bases and J dropped 2 bases, with 10 bases sitting between them. The CDR3 spells CASSLLGTAYEQYF. The CDR3 nucleotides are TGTGCCAGCAGTTTACTGGGGACCGCCTACGAGCAGTACTTC.

At least ten counts were recorded for this clonotype. V usage is TRBV27 and J usage is TRBJ1-5; D unclear. Per the germline V gene, CDR1 is MNHEY and CDR2 is SMNVEV (reference sequence). Between the trimmed V and J ends, which lost 3 bases and 0 bases, there was a span of 9 bases. The CDR3 is 15 amino acids. The CDR3 sequence: CASSFSPYSNQPQHF. DNA for the CDR3: TGTGCCAGCAGTTTCTCCCCATATAGCAATCAGCCCCAGCATTTT.

This clonotype appeared many times. This rearrangement joins TRBV28 to TRBJ1-2, with D tentatively TRBD1 (5 bases). This CDR3 region has 16 residues. CDR1 and CDR2 from the germline V gene are MDHEN and SYDVKM. V was pared by 6 bases and J by 0 bases, with 17 bases between. The CDR3 bases are TGTGCCAGCAGCTCTTCCAGGGTTGGGGCTAACTATGGCTACACCTTC. Amino acids: CASSSSRVGANYGYTF.

In this sample, this clonotype turned up many times. This sequence joins TRBV11-2 and TRBJ2-5; D possibly corresponds to TRBD2 (6 bases). Deletions cut 5 bases from V and 0 bases from J, with 13 bases between. Germline CDR1 and CDR2: SGHAT and FQNNGV. The length of the CDR3 is 15 residues. The CDR3 protein is CASSPSAGYQETQYF. The CDR3 DNA reads as TGTGCCAGCAGCCCCTCCGCGGGGTACCAAGAGACCCAGTACTTC. Looking up the rest from reference TRBV11-2 and TRBJ2-5 gives the full variable domain: EAGVAQSPRYKIIEKRQSVAFWCNPISGHATLYWYQQILGQGPKLLIQFQNNGVVDDSQLPKDRFSAERLKGVDSTLKIQPAKLEDSAVYLCASSPSAGYQETQYFGPGTRLLVL.

In this sample, this clonotype turned up once. This rearrangement joins TRBV6-1 to TRBJ1-2, with D possibly being TRBD1 (5 bases). V was pared by 5 bases and J by 10 bases, with 14 bases between. The CDR3 extends over 12 amino acids. In germline, CDR1 is MNHNS, CDR2 SASEGT. CDR3: CASSPDSWLYTF. CDR3 sequence (DNA): TGTGCCAGCAGTCCAGACAGTTGGCTCTACACCTTC.

There are many counts of this clonotype. An end of the junction does not agree with germline; a read error may underlie this. The genes are TRBV11-3 and TRBJ2-5; D call uncertain. The CDR3 is 14 residues long. Germline CDR1 is SGHNT and CDR2 is YENEEA. The CDR3 nucleotides are TGTGCCAGCGGCTTAGGTACAGACCAAGAGACCCAGTACTTC. It encodes CASGLGTDQETQYF.

The genes are TRBV6-1 and TRBJ2-7, with a weak D call TRBD2 (6 bases). V dropped 1 base and J dropped 5 bases, with 12 bases sitting between them. The CDR3 runs to 14 residues. Germline V gene lookup returns CDR1 MNHNS and CDR2 SASEGT. The CDR3 DNA is TGTGCCAGCAGTGAAGGTGGGGGGACGGACGAGCAGTACTTC. The encoded protein is CASSEGGGTDEQYF.

This rearrangement joins TRBV6-1 to TRBJ1-2; a weak D match, TRBD1 (5 bases). CDR3 length: 13 amino acids. The germline CDR1 and CDR2 sequences are MNHNS and SASEGT. With 7 bases removed from V and 4 bases from J, the gap between germline ends came to 13 bases. The chain's CDR3 is CASTQRDGYGYTF. CDR3 nucleotide sequence: TGTGCCAGCACCCAAAGGGACGGCTATGGCTACACCTTC.

This clonotype occurred many times. The rearrangement uses TRBV27 and TRBJ1-1; D is ambiguous. The V end was cut by 3 bases, the J end by 7 bases, with 9 bases between. In germline, CDR1 is MNHEY, CDR2 SMNVEV (reference sequence). This CDR3 has 12 residues. The CDR3 region is CASSFPRREAFF. The CDR3 DNA is TGTGCCAGCAGTTTCCCCAGGCGTGAAGCTTTCTTT.

This clonotype was recorded many times. The chain carries TRBV10-3 and TRBJ2-7; a possible D gene is TRBD2 (5 bases). Trimming cost V 10 bases and J 3 bases, with 19 bases left between them. CDR1 ENHRY and CDR2 SYGVKD come from the germline V gene. This CDR3 has 14 amino acids. CDR3 loop: CATPRGQLNYEQYF. In nucleotides, the CDR3 is TGTGCCACGCCAAGAGGGCAGTTAAACTACGAGCAGTACTTC.

The chain employs TRBV27 and TRBJ1-1; D remains unclear. This CDR3 has 14 residues. V shed 6 bases and J shed 3 bases, with 14 bases lying between them. Germline lookup yields CDR1 MNHEY and CDR2 SMNVEV (reference sequence). The CDR3 spells CASRRPLDYTEAFF. The CDR3, as DNA: TGTGCCAGCAGACGACCGTTAGATTACACTGAAGCTTTCTTT.

The chain combines TRBV30 with TRBJ2-7, with 7 bases identical to TRBD2. Germline CDR1 and CDR2: GTSNPN and SVGIG (reference sequence). This CDR3 spans 14 amino acids. The trim removed 2 bases at V and 0 bases at J, leaving 4 bases unmatched. DNA of the CDR3: TGTGCCTGGAGTACGGGCGGGAGCTCCTACGAGCAGTACTTC. Encoded protein: CAWSTGGSSYEQYF.

The table lists this clonotype with many counts. The chain joins TRBV7-2 to TRBJ1-1, with D maybe TRBD1 (5 bases). Germline CDR1 and CDR2: SGHTA and FQGNSA. Trimming removed 1 base from V and 0 bases from J, with 9 bases in between. The CDR3 extends over 15 amino acids. CDR3 sequence (DNA): TGTGCCAGCAGCTTAGTTCAGGGTATGAACACTGAAGCTTTCTTT. It specifies CASSLVQGMNTEAFF.

At least ten counts were recorded for this clonotype. The V and J genes are TRBV6-2 or TRBV6-3 and TRBJ1-2, with TRBD1 identical over 8 bases. Germline V gene sequence: CDR1 MNHEY, CDR2 SVGEGT. The V segment lost 6 bases and the J segment 0 bases; nucleotides outside the gene matches: 6. CDR3 length: 15 residues. This CDR3 is CASSLSTGANYGYTF. CDR3 DNA sequence: TGTGCCAGCAGCCTTTCGACAGGGGCTAACTATGGCTACACCTTC.

This clonotype has at least ten counts. The chain recombines TRBV6-2 or TRBV6-3 with TRBJ2-2; the D gene could be TRBD1 or TRBD2 (5 bases each). The CDR3 runs 16 residues. Germline-derived CDR1 and CDR2 are MNHEY and SVGEGT. V was clipped by 6 bases and J by 0 bases, with 14 bases between them. CDR3 amino acids: CASSRGDAANTGELFF. Written as DNA, the CDR3 is TGTGCCAGCAGCCGAGGGGACGCCGCGAACACCGGGGAGCTGTTTTTT.

This clonotype was seen repeatedly, ten times or more. The chain recombines TRBV12-3 or TRBV12-4 with TRBJ2-7; no reliable D call. V lost 5 bases, J lost 6 bases, and 14 bases lay in between. This CDR3 is 13 amino acids long. CDR3 coding DNA: TGTGCCAGCAGTCCGGAGACGCTGGGCGAGCAGTACTTC. It encodes CASSPETLGEQYF.

Ten or more counts support this clonotype. The chain carries TRBV6-1 and TRBJ1-6, with TRBD1 matching 8 bases. In germline, CDR1 is MNHNS, CDR2 SASEGT. The ends lost 3 bases at V and 6 bases at J; junction bases unmatched: 4. The CDR3 has 15 amino acids. The CDR3 DNA follows: TGTGCCAGCAGTGACCGGACAGGGCGTAATTCACCCCTCCACTTT. This codes for CASSDRTGRNSPLHF.

This clonotype came up many times. The chain links TRBV30 to TRBJ2-7, with D maybe TRBD2 (6 bases). V was cut by 0 bases and J by 2 bases, with 14 bases left in between. This CDR3 contains 15 residues. The germline gives CDR1 GTSNPN, CDR2 SVGIG (reference sequence). CDR3 in amino acids: CAWSVPVGRAYEQYF. In DNA, the CDR3 is TGTGCCTGGAGTGTACCTGTCGGGAGAGCCTACGAGCAGTACTTC.